This entry is about one T cell receptor beta chain. Its antigen is not known. The data originate from a study of cytomegalovirus exposure and HLA in healthy donors. Background on the study: Some 85 million unique TCRs, all from HLA-typed donors, were included in an early release of the data. Study results and limitations: Listed as cytomegalovirus-associated were 150 or so TCR beta chains. According to reports, the classifier identified cytomegalovirus status with high specificity and sensitivity.

PCR was performed using 60 Vbeta and 13 Jbeta primers. TCRdb's copy holds only in-frame clones and misses some; the assay was immunoSEQ multiplex PCR. The table lists roughly 130,000 clones, around three quarters of them singletons. Deletions cut 1 base from V and 8 bases from J, with 11 bases between. This CDR3 is built from 13 residues. The V gene's germline CDR1 is SGHDT and CDR2 YYEEEE. This sequence was found in a man aged 35 to 55 in good health and CMV-seronegative. Material for sequencing was PBMCs. The chain has TRBV5-6 and TRBJ2-3, with D possibly TRBD1 on 6 matching bases. CDR3 sequence reads: CASSLSEGGTQYF. For the CDR3, the DNA is TGTGCCAGCAGCTTGAGCGAAGGGGGTACGCAGTATTTT.